This T cell receptor beta chain was found in a study of blood T cell repertoires in COVID-19. About the study: Sites in the United States, Italy and Spain provided acute and convalescent COVID-19 samples.

As originally analysed: Reference gene primers were amplified, and this amplification served to estimate nucleated cell counts. TCRdb's copy holds only in-frame clones and misses some; the assay was immunoSEQ multiplex PCR. The V and J calls and clone size are taken from that table; D and trimming were inferred from the DNA. This table has about 220,000 clones, around four fifths appearing once. Donors were grouped by their self-reported clinical history. A COVID-19 case had been met by exposed participants during the 2 weeks before study entry. There are 13 residues in the CDR3. CDR1 and CDR2 (germline): MNHEY, SMNVEV (reference sequence). Deletions cut 3 bases from V and 4 bases from J, with 6 bases between.

The specimen sequenced was PBMCs or T cells enriched from blood (not recorded which). The sequence was obtained from a woman between 40 and 55 years old who had been exposed to COVID-19. The chain employs TRBV27 and TRBJ2-2; the D gene is possibly TRBD2 (6 bases). CDR3 sequence: CASSLGGTGELFF. For the CDR3, the DNA is TGTGCCAGCAGTTTGGGAGGCACCGGGGAGCTGTTTTTT.